Below are 12 T cell receptor beta chains sequenced from a single sample in a study of blood T cell repertoires in COVID-19. Using immunoSEQ multiplex PCR, the repertoire was profiled, and TCRdb retains in-frame clones only, with some absent. The sample holds roughly 63,000 clones, around nine tenths seen once. Sequencing was done on a sample of peripheral blood. These receptors were obtained from a woman between 50 and 59 years old with active or convalescent COVID-19.

This rearrangement joins TRBV11-2 to TRBJ1-4; maybe TRBD1 (5 bases). Germline V gene data show CDR1 as SGHAT and CDR2 as FQNNGV. The CDR3 extends over 14 amino acids. Trimming shortened V by 6 bases and J by 8 bases, and 16 bases separated the two germline ends. The CDR3 spells CASSPTGGGEKLFF. The CDR3 DNA reads TGTGCCAGCAGTCCAACGGGGGGTGGGGAAAAACTGTTTTTT. Complete variable domain (other parts from reference TRBV11-2 and TRBJ1-4): EAGVAQSPRYKIIEKRQSVAFWCNPISGHATLYWYQQILGQGPKLLIQFQNNGVVDDSQLPKDRFSAERLKGVDSTLKIQPAKLEDSAVYLCASSPTGGGEKLFFGSGTQLSVL.

The V and J genes are TRBV19 and TRBJ1-1, with 11 bases that match TRBD1. J lost 3 bases, V lost 1 base, and 10 bases had no gene match. The CDR3 length is 18 residues. The V gene's germline CDR1 is LNHDA and CDR2 SQIVND (reference sequence). The CDR3 sequence is CASSIGTGGAKWDTEAFF. CDR3 nucleotides: TGTGCCAGTAGTATAGGGACAGGGGGCGCGAAATGGGACACTGAAGCTTTCTTT.

The J gene is TRBJ1-5, the V gene TRBV5-8; 7 nucleotides agree with TRBD1. The ends lost 3 bases at V and 4 bases at J; junction bases unmatched: 4. CDR3 length: 14 residues. CDR1 and CDR2 from the germline V gene are SGHTS and YDEGEE. The CDR3 here is CASSSTGLNQPQHF. DNA for the CDR3: TGTGCCAGCAGCTCGACAGGGCTAAATCAGCCCCAGCATTTT.

This chain connects TRBV7-2 to TRBJ2-1, with 12 bases fitting TRBD2. Trimming took 2 bases from V and 8 from J; bases not matched to a gene: 13. The CDR3 is 18 residues long. The germline gives CDR1 SGHTA, CDR2 FQGNSA. CDR3 protein: CASSLLAVGGLAGHEQFF. The DNA of the CDR3 is TGTGCCAGCAGCTTATTAGCCGTGGGGGGACTAGCGGGCCATGAGCAGTTCTTC.

The genes are TRBV25-1 and TRBJ2-6, with D hard to call. Germline loops: CDR1 MGHDK, CDR2 SYGVNS. V lost 4 bases to trimming and J lost 1 base, with 8 bases between them. This CDR3 contains 15 residues. The CDR3 DNA follows: TGTGCCAGCAGTGTAGTGACATCTGGGGCCAACGTCCTGACTTTC. Translated: CASSVVTSGANVLTF. The complete variable domain, with remaining parts taken from reference TRBV25-1 and TRBJ2-6, reads EADIYQTPRYLVIGTGKKITLECSQTMGHDKMYWYQQDPGMELHLIHYSYGVNSTEKGDLSSESTVSRIRTEHFPLTLESARPSHTSQYLCASSVVTSGANVLTFGAGSRLTVL.

V and J are TRBV19 and TRBJ1-6, with D maybe TRBD1 (6 bases). Trimming took off 5 bases at V and 7 bases at J, with 15 bases between the two ends. CDR3 length equals 15 residues. Germline CDR1 reads LNHDA; CDR2 reads SQIVND (reference sequence). DNA for the CDR3: TGTGCCAGTAGTCGAACAGGGTCCGGGAATTCACCCCTCCACTTT. Its protein product is CASSRTGSGNSPLHF.

The chain recombines TRBV5-1 with TRBJ2-2; D unclear. V gave up 0 bases and J gave up 0 bases, with 9 bases separating them. Germline loops: CDR1 SGHRS, CDR2 YFSETQ. The CDR3 runs to 16 residues. CDR3 coding DNA: TGCGCCAGCAGCTTGGATGCGGCAACGAACACCGGGGAGCTGTTTTTT. Translating gives CASSLDAATNTGELFF.

The rearrangement joins TRBV19 to TRBJ2-3, with 8 bases that match TRBD2. Germline-derived CDR1 and CDR2 are LNHDA and SQIVND (reference sequence). V shed 4 bases, J shed 5 bases, and the junction held 5 bases outside the gene matches. The CDR3 has 14 residues. The DNA for the CDR3 is TGTGCCAGTAGTACAAAGACTAGCGAAGATACGCAGTATTTT. Translated, it gives CASSTKTSEDTQYF.

The rearrangement uses TRBV5-4 and TRBJ2-3; 9 positions match TRBD1. Per germline, CDR1 SGHNT and CDR2 YYREEE (reference sequence). V lost 2 bases to trimming and J lost 4 bases; unmatched junction nucleotides: 11. CDR3 length: 17 amino acids. As DNA, the CDR3 is TGTGCCAGCAGCTTCGATCCACAGGGGGCGTATGCAGATACGCAGTATTTT. Translation: CASSFDPQGAYADTQYF.

The chain recombines TRBV6-5 with TRBJ2-1; no definite D call. The V gene lost 6 bases and the J gene lost 6 bases, with 9 bases spanning the gap. The length of the CDR3 is 12 residues. Germline loops: CDR1 MNHEY, CDR2 SVGAGI. The DNA of the CDR3 is TGTGCCAGCAGGTCGGGTATCAATGAGCAGTTCTTC. Its translation: CASRSGINEQFF.

The chain is built from TRBV7-8 and TRBJ1-5; D is uncertain. Trimming left V 1 base short and J 6 bases short, with 7 bases between. The CDR3 extends over 13 amino acids. The germline V gene has CDR1 SGHVS and CDR2 FQNEAQ. CDR3 nucleotides: TGTGCCAGCAGCTTAGGGTCAGGTCAGCCCCAGCATTTT. Its translation: CASSLGSGQPQHF.

This sequence joins TRBV30 and TRBJ1-1, with D possibly TRBD1 on 6 matching bases. Germline V lookup: CDR1 GTSNPN, CDR2 SVGIG (reference sequence). Trimming took 5 bases from V and 4 from J, leaving 11 bases between them. This CDR3 is 12 amino acids long. This chain's CDR3 is CAWRAGATEAFF. The CDR3 DNA sequence: TGTGCCTGGCGGGCGGGGGCCACTGAAGCTTTCTTT.